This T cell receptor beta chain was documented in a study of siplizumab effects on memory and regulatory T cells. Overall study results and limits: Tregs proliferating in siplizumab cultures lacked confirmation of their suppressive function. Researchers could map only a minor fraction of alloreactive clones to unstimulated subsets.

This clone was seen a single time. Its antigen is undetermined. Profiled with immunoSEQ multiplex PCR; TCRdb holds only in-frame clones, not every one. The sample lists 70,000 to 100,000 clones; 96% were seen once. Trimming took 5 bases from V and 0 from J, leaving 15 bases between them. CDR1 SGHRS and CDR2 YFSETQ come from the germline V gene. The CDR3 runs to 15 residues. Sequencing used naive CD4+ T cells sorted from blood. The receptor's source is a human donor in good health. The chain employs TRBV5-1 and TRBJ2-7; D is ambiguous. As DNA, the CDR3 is TGCGCCAGCAGAGCCGGCGCTACGAGCTCCTACGAGCAGTACTTC. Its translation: CASRAGATSSYEQYF.